This T cell receptor beta chain was captured in a study of OX40 agonist ivuxolimab in advanced cancers. Notes on this clone: The target antigen is unknown.

V was clipped by 2 bases and J by 4 bases; unmatched bases: 4. This CDR3 is built from 14 residues. The germline V gene encodes CDR1 LGHNA and CDR2 YSLEER. Findings of the study overall: Which antigen the expanded peripheral T cells recognized is unknown.

Some clones are missing from TCRdb's copy, which holds only in-frame ones; the method was immunoSEQ multiplex PCR. This sample yields approximately 39,000 clones, of which about 88% are seen a single time; around 43% belongs to the top ten. This clonotype originated in an adult with an advanced solid tumor such as melanoma, head and neck, liver or kidney cancer. This rearrangement joins TRBV4-3 to TRBJ1-1, with 7 nucleotides matching TRBD1. Sequencing used CD4+ or CD8+ T cells sorted from blood, obtained in a trial of the OX40 agonist ivuxolimab. In DNA form, the CDR3 reads TGCGCCAGCAGCCAACGACAGGGAGGCACTGAAGCTTTCTTT. The encoded protein is CASSQRQGGTEAFF.